This T cell receptor beta chain was observed in a study of blood T cell repertoires in COVID-19. In the study overall: The United States, Italy and Spain were the sources of the acute and convalescent COVID-19 samples.

TCRdb's table, derived via immunoSEQ multiplex PCR, lists solely in-frame clones and lacks some. In the table there are 200,000 to 250,000 clones, about 76% of which are singletons. V shed 4 bases and J 5 bases; nucleotides not matched to a gene: 10. Germline-derived CDR1 and CDR2 are SGHTA and FQGNSA. The CDR3 is 16 residues long. Input material: PBMCs or T cells enriched from blood (not recorded which). This clonotype was obtained from a woman between 50 and 59 years old with acute COVID-19. The chain is built from TRBV7-2 and TRBJ2-5; 10 bases fit TRBD1. The CDR3 protein is CASSSPETGGWETQYF. The DNA of the CDR3 is TGTGCCAGCAGCTCGCCAGAGACAGGGGGCTGGGAGACCCAGTACTTC.